This T cell receptor beta chain was recovered during a study of blood T cells in healthy people across ages. Study-level results: Strong correlation linked observed beta diversity and percent naive T cells. Unsorted PBMCs prevented conclusive naive versus antigen-experienced comparison. Estimated diversity, derived from one million T cells, was regarded as an underestimate.

The CDR3 sequence is 14 residues long. V trimming: 6 bases; J trimming: 5 bases; junction bases outside the gene matches: 10. Germline V lookup: CDR1 DFQATT, CDR2 SNEGSKA (reference sequence). In terms of origin and age, donors were healthy Caucasian individuals from Russia aged 6 to 90. Note on this clonotype: As yet, its antigen is unknown.

Combining a sample-barcoded 5' primer with a J-beta primer mix, a second PCR ran for about 6 to 12 cycles. Each CDR3 protein gets one entry after TCRdb re-called the 5' RACE reads with MiXCR. This table holds over a million distinct CDR3 sequences, 35% to 55% found once. This clonotype was sampled from a woman aged 60-75 years in good health. The sequenced material came from blood. The gene calls are TRBV20-1 and TRBJ2-1; 7 positions match TRBD2. In DNA form, the CDR3 reads TGCAGTGCCACAGCGGGGAGGGTCGACAATGAGCAGTTCTTC. Encoded protein: CSATAGRVDNEQFF.